The 3 T cell receptor beta chains below all came from one sample that was sequenced in a study of neurological immune-mediated disorders. In TCRdb, the 5' RACE reads were re-called with MiXCR into one record per CDR3 protein. The sample lists 35,000 to 45,000 distinct CDR3 sequences, about 14% occurring once. Sequencing was carried out using PBMCs. These receptor sequences come from a woman in her forties or fifties with HTLV-1-associated myelopathy (HAM/TSP).

This clonotype was counted at least ten times. The chain uses TRBV29-1 and TRBJ2-7; D tentatively reads TRBD1 or TRBD2 (5 bases each). The CDR3 sequence is 14 residues long. Per the germline V gene, CDR1 is SQVTM and CDR2 is ANQGSEA. V was cut by 4 bases and J by 1 base, with 14 bases left in between. The CDR3 region is CSVAKGPRSYEQYF. The CDR3 bases are TGCAGCGTTGCCAAGGGACCCAGATCCTACGAGCAGTACTTC.

This clonotype was recorded at least ten times. The V gene is TRBV24-1, the J gene TRBJ1-3; D remains unclear. Germline CDR1 and CDR2: KGHDR and SFDVKD. CDR3 length equals 11 residues. Trimming shortened V by 8 bases and J by 2 bases, and 3 bases separated the two germline ends. The CDR3 bases are TGTGCCACCATGGCTGGAAACACCATATATTTT. This sequence encodes CATMAGNTIYF.

This clonotype appeared many times. The chain carries TRBV5-6 and TRBJ1-2; possible D gene TRBD1, 5 bases. Looked up from germline, CDR1 is SGHDT and CDR2 is YYEEEE. V lost 3 bases and J 4 bases, leaving 16 bases between the germline ends. The CDR3 has 15 amino acids. CDR3 in amino acids: CASSWKPGRFYGYTF. CDR3 bases: TGTGCCAGCAGCTGGAAGCCGGGACGCTTCTATGGCTACACCTTC.